This T cell receptor (beta chain) originates from a study of CXCR3-negative and CXCR3-positive naive CD8 T cells. The TRB cDNA libraries were prepared by 5' RACE with UMI labels. TCRdb re-called the 5' RACE reads; one entry per CDR3 protein, DNA not given. The specimen's table records over 70,000 distinct CDR3 sequences. CDR1 SQVTM and CDR2 ANQGSEA come from the germline V gene. The CDR3 consists of 12 residues. The sample taken for sequencing was naive CXCR3- CD8+ T cells from blood. Stated subset: CD45RO-CCR7+CD27+CD95- naive CD8+ T cells lacking CXCR3 (TNR3-). V usage is TRBV29-1 and J usage is TRBJ2-7. The clonotype comes from a human donor in good health. Some clones in this sample may be carry-over from other donors' samples. CDR3 amino acids: CSCWTTSYEQYF.